What follows are 17 T cell receptor beta chains derived from one specimen sequenced in a study of T cells in Graves' hyperthyroidism and ophthalmopathy. Researchers amplified the TCR beta CDR3 regions from RNA transcripts. An initial round of RT-PCR targeting the TCR CDR3 relied on the HTBI primer set. TCRdb reprocessed the multiplex PCR reads with MiXCR, giving one entry per CDR3 protein. The sample consists of around 600,000 distinct CDR3 sequences, approximately 14% of them appearing once. The sample consisted of blood. The receptors shown here come from a woman in her forties or fifties with Graves' ophthalmopathy.

This clonotype has a count of ten or more. The V gene is TRBV7-8, the J gene TRBJ2-3; 12 nucleotides agree with TRBD2. Germline trimming cut 1 base from V and 5 bases from J; bases unmatched to any gene: 7. Germline lookup yields CDR1 SGHVS and CDR2 FQNEAQ. This CDR3 has 17 amino acids. CDR3 sequence: CASSLGLAGGPGDTQYF. As DNA, the CDR3 is TGTGCCAGCAGCTTAGGCCTAGCGGGAGGGCCAGGAGATACGCAGTATTTT.

In its sample, this clonotype was seen a few times. This chain uses TRBV27 with TRBJ2-5, with TRBD1 matching 7 bases. Germline-derived CDR1 and CDR2 are MNHEY and SMNVEV (reference sequence). Trimming took 6 bases from V and 7 from J; bases not matched to a gene: 11. The CDR3 contains 14 residues. The CDR3 loop is CASSPRGRPGTQYF. CDR3 bases: TGTGCCAGCAGCCCAAGGGGGCGACCGGGGACCCAGTACTTC.

This clonotype has only a few counts. The chain links TRBV12-3 or TRBV12-4 to TRBJ2-7; D perhaps matches TRBD1 (5 bases). The CDR3 consists of 13 residues. Trimming removed 8 bases from V and 4 bases from J, with 15 bases in between. Here the CDR3 reads CASQQVGVYEQYF. The CDR3 DNA follows: TGTGCCAGCCAACAGGTTGGTGTGTACGAGCAGTACTTC.

The sample holds many counts of this clonotype. The chain couples TRBV14 to TRBJ2-2; D is possibly TRBD2 (5 bases). The CDR3 runs 18 residues. Germline V lookup: CDR1 SGHDN, CDR2 FVKESK. V gave up 0 bases and J gave up 0 bases, with 14 bases separating them. CDR3 nucleotides: TGTGCCAGCAGCCAAGAAGTCTGGAGCGGAGCGAACACCGGGGAGCTGTTTTTT. Amino acid sequence: CASSQEVWSGANTGELFF.

In this sample, this clonotype turned up many times. The rearrangement uses TRBV3-1 and TRBJ2-5; D is unclear. V gave up 8 bases and J gave up 2 bases, with 3 bases separating them. This CDR3 spans 10 amino acids. Germline values: CDR1 LGHDT, CDR2 YNNKEL (reference sequence). The CDR3 DNA is TGTGCCAGCGGGCAAGAGACCCAGTACTTC. Residues: CASGQETQYF.

V and J are TRBV5-5 and TRBJ2-1; 10 bases match TRBD2. The CDR3 spans 16 residues. Unmatched junction bases numbered 15, after V lost 7 bases and J lost 8 bases. Germline V gene data show CDR1 as SGHKS and CDR2 as YYEKEE (reference sequence). As DNA, the CDR3 is TGTGCCAGCGGAAAAGGTGGGACTAGCGTTTTAGATGAGCAGTTCTTC. Translating gives CASGKGGTSVLDEQFF.

There are many counts of this clonotype. The chain combines TRBV29-1 with TRBJ2-5; D is possibly TRBD1 or TRBD2 (5 bases each). V was clipped by 7 bases and J by 0 bases, with 9 bases between them. CDR1 is SQVTM and CDR2 is ANQGSEA in the germline V gene. The CDR3 has 12 amino acids. CDR3 residues: CSGRDDQETQYF. CDR3 coding DNA: TGCAGCGGCCGGGACGACCAAGAGACCCAGTACTTC.

Details on this clonotype: One base away lies a much larger clone, so this may be a sequencing read error. V and J are TRBV2 and TRBJ2-1, with 11 positions matching TRBD2. Germline trimming cut 9 bases from V and 7 bases from J; bases unmatched to any gene: 8. Looked up from germline, CDR1 is SNHLY and CDR2 is FYNNEI. The CDR3 consists of 14 residues. CDR3 protein: CASSGTSGVNEQFF. The CDR3 DNA sequence: TGTGCCAGTTCCGGGACTAGCGGCGTAAATGAGCAGTTCTTC. Full variable domain (rest looked up from reference TRBV2 and TRBJ2-1): EPEVTQTPSHQVTQMGQEVILRCVPISNHLYFYWYRQILGQKVEFLVSFYNNEISEKSEIFDDQFSVERPDGSNFTLKIRSTKLEDSAMYFCASSGTSGVNEQFFGPGTRLTVL.

This clonotype has at least ten counts. The genes are TRBV12-3 or TRBV12-4 and TRBJ2-1, with D maybe TRBD1 (5 bases). The CDR3 consists of 15 residues. V was clipped by 2 bases and J by 4 bases, with 12 bases between them. CDR3 in amino acids: CASSLTVGLYNEQFF. The CDR3 region has the DNA TGTGCCAGCAGTTTAACAGTGGGGCTTTACAATGAGCAGTTCTTC.

With regard to this clonotype: A read error may explain this, as a much larger clone is one base away. Since no conserved phenylalanine or tryptophan closes the CDR3, a read error is the likely cause. V usage is TRBV7-2 and J usage is TRBJ1-1; D unresolved. Trimming removed 6 bases from V and 8 bases from J, with 13 bases in between. The length of the CDR3 is 12 residues. CDR1 is SGHTA, CDR2 FQGNSA, per germline. The CDR3 coding sequence is TGTGCCAGCAGACGGACGGAGGTAGAAGCTTTCCTT. It translates to CASRRTEVEAFL.

CDR3 coding DNA: TGTGCCAGCAGCCGACGCGACGGACAGGGTAGCGGACTAGCAGCCTACGAGCAGTACTTC. Its protein is CASSRRDGQGSGLAAYEQYF. This rearrangement joins TRBV6-2 or TRBV6-3 to TRBJ2-7; D possibly uses TRBD1 or TRBD2 (8 bases each). Germline loops: CDR1 MNHEY, CDR2 SVGEGT. There are 20 residues in the CDR3. V was trimmed by 6 bases and J by 2 bases, leaving 32 bases between them.

This clonotype was observed a few times. This chain connects TRBV7-9 to TRBJ1-4; D is unclear. CDR1 and CDR2 from the germline V gene are SEHNR and FQNEAQ (reference sequence). V was cut by 5 bases and J by 11 bases, with 15 bases left in between. The CDR3 length is 13 residues. The CDR3 DNA follows: TGTGCCAGCAGCCCCAACTTTATAGAGAAACTGTTTTTT. The encoded protein is CASSPNFIEKLFF.

This clonotype was counted many times. The rearrangement uses TRBV3-1 and TRBJ2-7; the match to TRBD2 covers 14 bases. Trimming took 4 bases from V and 4 from J; bases not matched to a gene: 3. Germline CDR1 reads LGHDT; CDR2 reads YNNKEL (reference sequence). The CDR3 has 15 residues. CDR3 sequence: CASSRGTSGSYEQYF. The CDR3 DNA reads as TGTGCCAGCAGCCGAGGGACTAGCGGGAGTTACGAGCAGTACTTC.

This clonotype was found many times. The rearrangement uses TRBV12-3 or TRBV12-4 and TRBJ1-1; the D gene is possibly TRBD1 (6 bases). This CDR3 contains 17 residues. Deletions cut 3 bases from V and 4 bases from J, with 21 bases between. CDR3 loop: CASSFPTGQGMSTEAFF. The CDR3 DNA is TGTGCCAGCAGTTTCCCCACGGGACAAGGGATGAGCACTGAAGCTTTCTTT.

This clonotype was counted ten times or more. The chain has TRBV12-3 or TRBV12-4 and TRBJ1-2; tentatively, D is TRBD1 (6 bases). Trimming stripped 3 bases from V and 1 base from J, with 12 bases between. The CDR3 has 15 amino acids. The CDR3 DNA reads TGTGCCAGCAGTTTGGGGGGCCACTATAACTATGGCTACACCTTC. Protein sequence: CASSLGGHYNYGYTF.

In this sample, this clonotype turned up many times. CDR3 amino acids: CASRGTGFSYEQYF. In DNA, the CDR3 is TGCGCCAGCCGCGGGACAGGGTTCTCCTACGAGCAGTACTTC. This chain joins TRBV5-1 and TRBJ2-7; 9 bases line up with TRBD1. The CDR3 spans 14 residues. The V gene's germline CDR1 is SGHRS and CDR2 YFSETQ. Unmatched junction bases numbered 5, after V lost 7 bases and J lost 0 bases.

This clonotype occurred many times. DNA for the CDR3: TGCGCCAGCAGCCAGGGTATGACAGGGGGCCTCACTGAAGCTTTCTTT. Translation gives CASSQGMTGGLTEAFF. The V call is TRBV4-1, the J call TRBJ1-1; 10 bases match TRBD1. CDR3 length: 16 residues. V was pared by 3 bases and J by 4 bases, with 8 bases of the junction left unmatched. Germline values: CDR1 MGHRA, CDR2 YSYEKL.